This T cell receptor beta chain was found in a study of blood T cell repertoires in COVID-19. As for the study in general: Sites in the United States, Italy and Spain provided acute and convalescent COVID-19 samples.

The CDR3 is 16 residues long. V gave up 4 bases and J gave up 7 bases; unmatched junction bases: 8. Germline V gene sequence: CDR1 LNHDA, CDR2 SQIVND (reference sequence). Those who participated ranged in age from roughly 18 to 90 years and resided in approximately 26 US areas. Symptom resolution, clearance, or two negative PCRs marked donors in Cohort 3 as recovered. Original data processing: By means of reference gene primer amplification, nucleated cell counts were estimated. Generated by immunoSEQ multiplex PCR, the TCRdb table keeps only in-frame clones and is missing some. V, J and clone size were drawn from that table, and D and trimming were deduced from the DNA. The sample records some 300,000 clones, 85% to 90% being singletons.

The chain employs TRBV19 and TRBJ2-1; 12 positions agree with TRBD2. The origin of this receptor is a woman in her 30s who had recovered from COVID-19. Sequencing used PBMCs or T cells enriched from blood (not recorded which). The chain's CDR3 is CASSTTASGRGNEQFF. DNA for the CDR3: TGTGCCAGTAGTACAACCGCTAGCGGGAGGGGGAATGAGCAGTTCTTC. Supplemented by reference TRBV19 and TRBJ2-1, the full variable domain reads DGGITQSPKYLFRKEGQNVTLSCEQNLNHDAMYWYRQDPGQGLRLIYYSQIVNDFQKGDIAEGYSVSREKKESFPLTVTSAQKNPTAFYLCASSTTASGRGNEQFFGPGTRLTVL.